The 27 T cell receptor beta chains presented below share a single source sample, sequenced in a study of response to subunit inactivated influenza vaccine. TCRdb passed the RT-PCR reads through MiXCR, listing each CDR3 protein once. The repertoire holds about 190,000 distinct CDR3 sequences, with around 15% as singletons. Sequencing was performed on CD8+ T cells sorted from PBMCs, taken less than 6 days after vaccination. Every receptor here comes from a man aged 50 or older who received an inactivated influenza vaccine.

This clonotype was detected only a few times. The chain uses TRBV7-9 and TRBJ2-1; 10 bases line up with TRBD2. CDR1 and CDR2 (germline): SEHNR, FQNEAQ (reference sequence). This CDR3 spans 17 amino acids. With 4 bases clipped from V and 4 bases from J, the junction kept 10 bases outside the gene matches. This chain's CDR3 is CASSSPLLAGTYNEQFF. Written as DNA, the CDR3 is TGTGCCAGCAGCTCCCCCTTACTAGCGGGGACTTACAATGAGCAGTTCTTC. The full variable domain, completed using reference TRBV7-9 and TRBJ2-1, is DTGVSQNPRHKITKRGQNVTFRCDPISEHNRLYWYRQTLGQGPEFLTYFQNEAQLEKSRLLSDRFSAERPKGSFSTLEIQRTEQGDSAMYLCASSSPLLAGTYNEQFFGPGTRLTVL.

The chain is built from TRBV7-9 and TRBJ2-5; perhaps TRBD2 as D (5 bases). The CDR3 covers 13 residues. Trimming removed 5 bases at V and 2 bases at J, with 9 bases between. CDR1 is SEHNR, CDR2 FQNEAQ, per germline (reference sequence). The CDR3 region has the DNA TGTGCCAGCAGCACCGGGATTCAAGAGACCCAGTACTTC. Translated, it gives CASSTGIQETQYF. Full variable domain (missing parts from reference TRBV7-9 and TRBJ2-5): DTGVSQNPRHKITKRGQNVTFRCDPISEHNRLYWYRQTLGQGPEFLTYFQNEAQLEKSRLLSDRFSAERPKGSFSTLEIQRTEQGDSAMYLCASSTGIQETQYFGPGTRLLVL.

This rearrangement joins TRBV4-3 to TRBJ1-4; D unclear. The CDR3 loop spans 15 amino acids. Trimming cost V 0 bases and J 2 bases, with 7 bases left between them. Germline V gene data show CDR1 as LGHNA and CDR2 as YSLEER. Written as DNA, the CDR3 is TGCGCCAGCAGCCAAGATTGGGAGACTAATGAAAAACTGTTTTTT. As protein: CASSQDWETNEKLFF.

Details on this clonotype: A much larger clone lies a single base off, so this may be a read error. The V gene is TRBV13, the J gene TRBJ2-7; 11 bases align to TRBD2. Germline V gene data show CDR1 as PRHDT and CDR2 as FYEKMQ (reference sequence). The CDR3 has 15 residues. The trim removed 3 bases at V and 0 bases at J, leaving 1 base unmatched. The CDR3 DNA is TGTGCCAGCAGCTTGGGACTAGCGGTCTCCTACGAGCAGTACTTC. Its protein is CASSLGLAVSYEQYF.

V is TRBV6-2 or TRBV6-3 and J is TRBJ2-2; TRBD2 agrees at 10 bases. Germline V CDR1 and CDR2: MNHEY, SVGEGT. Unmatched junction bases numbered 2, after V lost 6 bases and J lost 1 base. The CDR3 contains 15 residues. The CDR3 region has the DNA TGTGCCAGCAGAAGACTAGCGGGGAACACCGGGGAGCTGTTTTTT. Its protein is CASRRLAGNTGELFF.

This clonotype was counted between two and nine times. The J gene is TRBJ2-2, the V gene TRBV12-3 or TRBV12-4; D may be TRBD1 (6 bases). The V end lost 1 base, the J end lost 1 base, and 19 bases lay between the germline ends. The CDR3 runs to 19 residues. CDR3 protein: CASSLGFERTVKNTGELFF. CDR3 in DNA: TGTGCCAGCAGTTTAGGGTTTGAAAGGACAGTTAAGAACACCGGGGAGCTGTTTTTT.

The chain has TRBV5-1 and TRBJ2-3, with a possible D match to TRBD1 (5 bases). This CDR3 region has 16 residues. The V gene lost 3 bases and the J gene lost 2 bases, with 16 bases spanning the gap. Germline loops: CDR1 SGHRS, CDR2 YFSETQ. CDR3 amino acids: CASSSTDIPNTDTQYF. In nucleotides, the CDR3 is TGCGCCAGCAGCTCGACAGACATCCCAAACACAGATACGCAGTATTTT.

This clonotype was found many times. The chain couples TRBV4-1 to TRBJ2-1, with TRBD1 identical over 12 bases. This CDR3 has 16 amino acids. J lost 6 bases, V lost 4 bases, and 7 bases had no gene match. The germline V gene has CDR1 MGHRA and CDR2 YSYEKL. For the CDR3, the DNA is TGCGCCAGCAGCCCAAGGGGACAGGGGGCGCGCAATGAGCAGTTCTTC. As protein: CASSPRGQGARNEQFF.

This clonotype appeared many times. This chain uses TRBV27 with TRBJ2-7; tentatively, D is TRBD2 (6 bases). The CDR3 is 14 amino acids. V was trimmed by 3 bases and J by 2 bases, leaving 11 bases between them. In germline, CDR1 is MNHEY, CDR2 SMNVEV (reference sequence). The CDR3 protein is CASSLSGSAYEQYF. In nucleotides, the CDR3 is TGTGCCAGCAGTTTGAGCGGGTCAGCCTACGAGCAGTACTTC.

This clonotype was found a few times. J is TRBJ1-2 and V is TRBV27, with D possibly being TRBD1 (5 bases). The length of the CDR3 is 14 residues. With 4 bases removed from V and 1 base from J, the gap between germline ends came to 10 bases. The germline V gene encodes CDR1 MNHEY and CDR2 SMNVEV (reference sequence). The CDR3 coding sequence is TGTGCCAGCAGTTCGACAGCCCTTAACTATGGCTACACCTTC. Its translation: CASSSTALNYGYTF.

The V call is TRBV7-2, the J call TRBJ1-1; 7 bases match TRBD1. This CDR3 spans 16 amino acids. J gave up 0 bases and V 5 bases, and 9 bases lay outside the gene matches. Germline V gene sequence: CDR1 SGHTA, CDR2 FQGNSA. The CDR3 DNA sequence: TGTGCCAGCAGCATAAATCCAGGGGGGATGAACACTGAAGCTTTCTTT. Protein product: CASSINPGGMNTEAFF.

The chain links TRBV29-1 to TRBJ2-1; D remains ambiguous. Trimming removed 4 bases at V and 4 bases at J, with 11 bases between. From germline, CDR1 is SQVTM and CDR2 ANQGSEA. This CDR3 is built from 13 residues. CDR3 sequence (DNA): TGCAGCGTTGTGAACAAAGTATACAATGAGCAGTTCTTC. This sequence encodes CSVVNKVYNEQFF.

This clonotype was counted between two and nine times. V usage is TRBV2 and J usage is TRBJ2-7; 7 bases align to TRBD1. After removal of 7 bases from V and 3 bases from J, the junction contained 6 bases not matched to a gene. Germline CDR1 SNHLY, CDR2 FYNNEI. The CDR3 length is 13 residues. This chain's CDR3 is CASNGQAYYEQYF. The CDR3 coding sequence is TGTGCCAGCAACGGACAGGCCTACTACGAGCAGTACTTC.

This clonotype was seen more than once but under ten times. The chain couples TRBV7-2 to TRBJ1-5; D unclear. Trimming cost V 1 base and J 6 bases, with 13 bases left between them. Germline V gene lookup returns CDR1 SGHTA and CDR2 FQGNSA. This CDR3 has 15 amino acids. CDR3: CASSLGYGSPQPQHF. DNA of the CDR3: TGTGCCAGCAGCTTAGGGTATGGGAGCCCTCAGCCCCAGCATTTT.

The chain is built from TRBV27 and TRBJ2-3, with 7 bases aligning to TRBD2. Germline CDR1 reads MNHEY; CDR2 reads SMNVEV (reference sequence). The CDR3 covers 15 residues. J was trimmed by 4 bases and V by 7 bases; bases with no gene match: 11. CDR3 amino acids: CASTSGTTRSDTQYF. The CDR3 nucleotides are TGTGCCAGCACAAGCGGGACTACAAGGTCAGATACGCAGTATTTT.

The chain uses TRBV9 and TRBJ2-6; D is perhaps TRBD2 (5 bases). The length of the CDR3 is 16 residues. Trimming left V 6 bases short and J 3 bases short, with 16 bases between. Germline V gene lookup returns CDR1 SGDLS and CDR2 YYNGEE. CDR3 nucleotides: TGTGCCAGCACCGGCTGGCGGGCGGGTGGGGCCAACGTCCTGACTTTC. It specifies CASTGWRAGGANVLTF.

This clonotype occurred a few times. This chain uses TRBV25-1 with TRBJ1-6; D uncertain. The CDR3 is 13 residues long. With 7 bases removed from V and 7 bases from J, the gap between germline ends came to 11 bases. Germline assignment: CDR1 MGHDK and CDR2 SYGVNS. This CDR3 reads CASIGGPNSPLHF. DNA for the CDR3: TGTGCCAGCATAGGAGGTCCCAATTCACCCCTCCACTTT.

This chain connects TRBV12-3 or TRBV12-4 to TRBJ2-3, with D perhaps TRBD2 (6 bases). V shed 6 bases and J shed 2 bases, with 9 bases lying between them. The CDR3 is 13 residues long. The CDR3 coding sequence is TGTGCCAGCAGGAGACTAGTCACAGATACGCAGTATTTT. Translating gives CASRRLVTDTQYF.

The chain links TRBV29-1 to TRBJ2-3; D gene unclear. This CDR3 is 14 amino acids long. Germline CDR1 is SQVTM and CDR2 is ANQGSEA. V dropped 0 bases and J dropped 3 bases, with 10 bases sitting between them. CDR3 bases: TGCAGCGTTGAAGATCAGTTCAAGACAGATACGCAGTATTTT. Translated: CSVEDQFKTDTQYF.

Here the CDR3 DNA reads TGTGCCAGCAGCTTGTTGACAGTCTATCAAGAGACCCAGTACTTC. It specifies CASSLLTVYQETQYF. The chain has TRBV5-5 and TRBJ2-5; D possibly corresponds to TRBD1 (5 bases). This CDR3 comprises 15 residues. Trimming cost V 1 base and J 2 bases, with 12 bases left between them. The V gene's germline CDR1 is SGHKS and CDR2 YYEKEE (reference sequence).

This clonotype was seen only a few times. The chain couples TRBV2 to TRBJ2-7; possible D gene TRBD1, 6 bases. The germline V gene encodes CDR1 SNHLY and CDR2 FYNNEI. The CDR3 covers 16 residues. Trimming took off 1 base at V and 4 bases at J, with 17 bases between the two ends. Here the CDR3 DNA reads TGTGCCAGCAGTGAAGTTTCCTGGACAGATGAATACGAGCAGTACTTC. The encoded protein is CASSEVSWTDEYEQYF.

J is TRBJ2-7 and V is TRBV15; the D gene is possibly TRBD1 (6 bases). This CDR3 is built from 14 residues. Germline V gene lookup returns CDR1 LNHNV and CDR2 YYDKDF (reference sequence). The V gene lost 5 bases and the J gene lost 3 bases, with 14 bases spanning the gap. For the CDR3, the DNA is TGTGCCACCAGCCCCCGGGACACTAACTACGAGCAGTACTTC. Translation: CATSPRDTNYEQYF.

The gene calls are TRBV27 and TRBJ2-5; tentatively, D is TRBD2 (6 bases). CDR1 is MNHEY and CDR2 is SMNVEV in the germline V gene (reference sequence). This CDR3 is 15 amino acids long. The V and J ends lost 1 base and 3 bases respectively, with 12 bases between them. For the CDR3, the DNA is TGTGCCAGCAGTTTATTCTGGGGAGGTGAAGAGACCCAGTACTTC. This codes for CASSLFWGGEETQYF.

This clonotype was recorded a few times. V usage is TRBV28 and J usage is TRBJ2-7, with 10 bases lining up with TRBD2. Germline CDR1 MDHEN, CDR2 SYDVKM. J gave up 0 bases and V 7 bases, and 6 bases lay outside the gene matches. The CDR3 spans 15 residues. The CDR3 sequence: CASTLAGATSYEQYF. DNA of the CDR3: TGTGCCAGCACCCTAGCGGGAGCGACCTCCTACGAGCAGTACTTC.

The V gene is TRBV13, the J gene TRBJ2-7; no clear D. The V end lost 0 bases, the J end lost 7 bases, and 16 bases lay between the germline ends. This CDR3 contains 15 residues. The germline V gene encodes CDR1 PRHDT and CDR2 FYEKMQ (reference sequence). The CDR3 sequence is CASSLGARRFLEQYF. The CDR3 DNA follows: TGTGCCAGCAGCTTAGGGGCTAGGCGATTTTTGGAGCAGTACTTC.

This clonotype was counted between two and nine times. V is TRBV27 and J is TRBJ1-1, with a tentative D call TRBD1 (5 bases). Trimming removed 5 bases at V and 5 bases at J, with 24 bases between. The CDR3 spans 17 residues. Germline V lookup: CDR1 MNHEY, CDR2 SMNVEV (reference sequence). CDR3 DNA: TGTGCCAGCAGTCCGGCCCCTGGGGCGGGACCGTGGACTGAAGCTTTCTTT. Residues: CASSPAPGAGPWTEAFF.

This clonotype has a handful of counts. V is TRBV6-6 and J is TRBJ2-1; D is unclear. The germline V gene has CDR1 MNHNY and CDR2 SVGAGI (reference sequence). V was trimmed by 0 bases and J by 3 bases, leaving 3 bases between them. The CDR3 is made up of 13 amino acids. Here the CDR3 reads CASSYSDYNEQFF. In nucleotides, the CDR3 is TGTGCCAGCAGTTACTCAGACTACAATGAGCAGTTCTTC.